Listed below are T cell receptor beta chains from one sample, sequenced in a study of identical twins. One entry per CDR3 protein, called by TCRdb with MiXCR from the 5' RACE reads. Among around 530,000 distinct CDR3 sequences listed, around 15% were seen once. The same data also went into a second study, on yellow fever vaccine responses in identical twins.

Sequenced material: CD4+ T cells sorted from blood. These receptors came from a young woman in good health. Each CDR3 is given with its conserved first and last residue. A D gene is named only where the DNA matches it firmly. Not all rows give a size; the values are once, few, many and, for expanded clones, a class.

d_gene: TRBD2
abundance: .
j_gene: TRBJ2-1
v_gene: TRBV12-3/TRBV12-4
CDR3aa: CASSLFSGRASSYNEQFF
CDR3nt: TGTGCCAGCAGTTTATTTAGCGGGAGGGCTAGCTCCTACAATGAGCAGTTCTTC

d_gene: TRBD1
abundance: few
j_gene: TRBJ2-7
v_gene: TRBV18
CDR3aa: CASSPRQGATYEQYF
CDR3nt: TGTGCCAGCTCACCGAGACAGGGAGCGACCTACGAGCAGTACTTC

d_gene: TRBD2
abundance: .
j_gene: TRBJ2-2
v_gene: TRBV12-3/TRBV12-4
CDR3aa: CASRDLSGAHTGELFF
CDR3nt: TGTGCCAGCAGAGACCTCAGCGGGGCTCACACCGGGGAGCTGTTTTTT

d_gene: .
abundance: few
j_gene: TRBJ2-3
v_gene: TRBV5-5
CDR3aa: CASSPGHLTSTDTQYF
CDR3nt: TGTGCCAGCAGCCCAGGACATTTAACTAGCACAGATACGCAGTATTTT

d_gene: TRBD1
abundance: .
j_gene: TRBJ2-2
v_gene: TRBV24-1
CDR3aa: CATSGGDRGIWNTGELFF
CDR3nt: TGTGCCACCAGTGGTGGGGACAGGGGGATTTGGAACACCGGGGAGCTGTTTTTT

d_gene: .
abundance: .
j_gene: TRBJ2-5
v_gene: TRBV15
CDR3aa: CATSTRAGGPETQYF
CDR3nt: TGTGCCACCAGCACCCGCGCGGGTGGCCCAGAGACCCAGTACTTC

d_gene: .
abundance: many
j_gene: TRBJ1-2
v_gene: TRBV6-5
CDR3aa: CASSYLRGRGYTF
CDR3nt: TGTGCCAGCAGTTACCTCCGGGGACGTGGCTACACCTTC

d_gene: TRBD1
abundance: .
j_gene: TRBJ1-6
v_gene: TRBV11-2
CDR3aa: CASSYRQGSNSPLHF
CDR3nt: TGTGCCAGCAGCTATAGACAGGGCTCTAATTCACCCCTACACTTT

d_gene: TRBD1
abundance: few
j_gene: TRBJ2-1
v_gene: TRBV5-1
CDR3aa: CASRSGQGVGEQFF
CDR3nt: TGCGCCAGCAGGTCGGGACAGGGTGTTGGTGAGCAGTTCTTC

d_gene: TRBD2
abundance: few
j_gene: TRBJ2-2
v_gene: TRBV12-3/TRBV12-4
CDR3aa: CASTLLGGSQGELFF
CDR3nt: TGTGCCAGCACCCTCCTCGGCGGGAGTCAAGGGGAGCTGTTTTTT

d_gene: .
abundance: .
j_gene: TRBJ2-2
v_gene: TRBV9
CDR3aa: CASALSSGTGELFF
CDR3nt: TGTGCCAGCGCTCTGTCCTCGGGGACCGGGGAGCTGTTTTTT

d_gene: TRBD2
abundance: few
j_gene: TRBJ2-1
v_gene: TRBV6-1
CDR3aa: CASSQTSGYNEQFF
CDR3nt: TGTGCCAGCAGTCAAACTAGCGGGTACAATGAGCAGTTCTTC

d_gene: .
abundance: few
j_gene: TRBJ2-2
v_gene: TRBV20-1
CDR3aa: CSASLGTNTGELFF
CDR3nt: TGCAGTGCTAGTCTGGGGACGAACACCGGGGAGCTGTTTTTT

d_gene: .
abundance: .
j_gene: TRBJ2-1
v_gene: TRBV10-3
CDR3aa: CAIMSYNEQFF
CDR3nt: TGTGCCATCATGTCCTACAATGAGCAGTTCTTC

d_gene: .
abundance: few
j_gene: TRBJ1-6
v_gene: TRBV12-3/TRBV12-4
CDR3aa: CASSPRGGESPLHF
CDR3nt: TGTGCCAGCAGTCCCCGGGGGGGAGAGTCACCCCTCCACTTT

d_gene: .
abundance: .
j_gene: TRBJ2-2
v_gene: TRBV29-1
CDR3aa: CSVSTGGSGELFF
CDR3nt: TGCAGCGTCTCTACGGGGGGCTCCGGGGAGCTGTTTTTT

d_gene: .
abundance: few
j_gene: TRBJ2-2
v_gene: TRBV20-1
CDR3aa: CSAPGPSWTGELFF
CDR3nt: TGCAGTGCCCCAGGGCCTAGCTGGACCGGGGAGCTGTTTTTT

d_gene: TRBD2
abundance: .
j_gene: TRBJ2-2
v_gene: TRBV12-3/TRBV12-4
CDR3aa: CAISLASPSSGTHTGELFF
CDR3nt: TGTGCCATCAGTTTAGCCTCCCCGTCTAGCGGGACCCACACCGGGGAGCTGTTTTTT

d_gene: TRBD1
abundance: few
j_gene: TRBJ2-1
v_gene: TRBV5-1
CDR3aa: CASSLVGTGVYNEQFF
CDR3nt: TGCGCCAGCAGCTTGGTGGGGACAGGGGTTTACAATGAGCAGTTCTTC

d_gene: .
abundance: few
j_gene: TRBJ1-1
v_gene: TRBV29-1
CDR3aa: CSVQGVNTEAFF
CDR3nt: TGCAGCGTGCAGGGAGTGAACACTGAAGCTTTCTTT

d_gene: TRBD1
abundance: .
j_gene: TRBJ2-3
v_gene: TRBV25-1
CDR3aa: CASSTGVRTDTQYF
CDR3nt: TGTGCCAGCAGTACAGGGGTCCGCACAGATACGCAGTATTTT

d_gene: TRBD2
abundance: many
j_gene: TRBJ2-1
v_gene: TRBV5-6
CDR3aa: CASSSTTSGAVFYNEQFF
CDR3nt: TGTGCCAGCAGCTCGACGACTAGCGGGGCGGTGTTCTACAATGAGCAGTTCTTC

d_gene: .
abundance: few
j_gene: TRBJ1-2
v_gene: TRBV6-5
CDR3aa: CASSYGFGRHGYTF
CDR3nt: TGTGCCAGCAGTTACGGGTTCGGGCGGCATGGCTACACCTTC

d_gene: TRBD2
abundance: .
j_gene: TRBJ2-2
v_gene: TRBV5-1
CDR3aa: CASSLVGSGGSNTGELFF
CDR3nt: TGCGCCAGCAGCTTGGTTGGTAGCGGGGGGTCGAACACCGGGGAGCTGTTTTTT

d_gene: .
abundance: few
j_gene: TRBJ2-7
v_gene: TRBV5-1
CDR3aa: CASSFGTSVPEQYF
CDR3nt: TGCGCCAGCAGCTTTGGGACTTCCGTCCCCGAGCAGTACTTC

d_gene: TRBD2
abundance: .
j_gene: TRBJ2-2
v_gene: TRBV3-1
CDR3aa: CASSQEGGGVAGTGELFF
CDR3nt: TGTGCCAGCAGCCAAGAAGGCGGGGGGGTCGCGGGCACCGGGGAGCTGTTTTTT

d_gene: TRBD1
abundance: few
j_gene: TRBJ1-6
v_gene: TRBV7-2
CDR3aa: CASSFRDRANSPLHF
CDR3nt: TGTGCCAGCAGCTTCCGGGACAGGGCTAATTCACCCCTCCACTTT

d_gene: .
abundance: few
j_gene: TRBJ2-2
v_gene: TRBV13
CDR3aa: CASSLTPDGGELFF
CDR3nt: TGTGCCAGCAGCTTAACGCCGGACGGCGGGGAGCTGTTTTTT

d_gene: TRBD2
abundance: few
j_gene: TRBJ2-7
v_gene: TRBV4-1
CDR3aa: CASSLPRTSGSRVHEQYF
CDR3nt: TGCGCCAGCAGCCTCCCCCGGACTAGCGGGAGTAGAGTCCACGAGCAGTACTTC

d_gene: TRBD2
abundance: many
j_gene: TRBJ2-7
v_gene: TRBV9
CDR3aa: CASSVAASGMYEQYF
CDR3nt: TGTGCCAGCAGCGTAGCGGCTAGCGGGATGTACGAGCAGTACTTC

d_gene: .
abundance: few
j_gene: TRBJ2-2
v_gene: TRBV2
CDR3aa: CASSEVAANTGELFF
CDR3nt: TGTGCCAGCAGTGAAGTGGCGGCGAACACCGGGGAGCTGTTTTTT

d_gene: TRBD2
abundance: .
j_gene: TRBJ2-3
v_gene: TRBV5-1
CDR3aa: CASTLRGSSNTDTQYF
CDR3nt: TGCGCCAGCACCCTTCGCGGGAGCTCGAACACAGATACGCAGTATTTT

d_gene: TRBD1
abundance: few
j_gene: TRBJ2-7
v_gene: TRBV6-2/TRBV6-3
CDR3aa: CASSDRGREQYF
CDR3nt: TGTGCCAGCAGCGACAGGGGAAGGGAGCAGTACTTC

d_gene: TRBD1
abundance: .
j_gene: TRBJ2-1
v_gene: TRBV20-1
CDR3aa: CSARDSQGQGEFF
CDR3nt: TGCAGTGCTAGAGATTCCCAGGGACAGGGAGAGTTCTTC

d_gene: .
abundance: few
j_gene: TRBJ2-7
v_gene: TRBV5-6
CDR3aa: CASTRRGASSYEQYF
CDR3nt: TGTGCCAGCACCCGCCGGGGGGCGAGCTCCTACGAGCAGTACTTC

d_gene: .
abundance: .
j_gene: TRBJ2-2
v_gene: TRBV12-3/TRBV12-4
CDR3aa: CASSFLARGLQLANTGELFF
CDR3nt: TGTGCCAGCAGTTTTTTGGCTCGGGGACTCCAGCTCGCGAACACCGGGGAGCTGTTTTTT

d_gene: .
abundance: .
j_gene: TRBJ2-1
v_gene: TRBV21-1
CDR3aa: CASSKVVLATFYEQFF
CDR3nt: TGTGCCAGCAGCAAAGTAGTACTAGCGACTTTCTATGAGCAGTTCTTC

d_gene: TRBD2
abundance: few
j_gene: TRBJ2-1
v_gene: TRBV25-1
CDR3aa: CASALPGSGKNNEQFF
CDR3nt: TGTGCCAGCGCCCTCCCGGGTAGCGGGAAGAACAATGAGCAGTTCTTC

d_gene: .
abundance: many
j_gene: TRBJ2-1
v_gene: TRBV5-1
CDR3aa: CASSDQGSYNEQFF
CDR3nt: TGCGCCAGCAGCGACCAAGGCTCCTACAATGAGCAGTTCTTC

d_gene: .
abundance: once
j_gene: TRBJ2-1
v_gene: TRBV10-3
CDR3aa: CAISGGLSEQFF
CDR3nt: TGTGCCATCAGTGGAGGCCTTAGTGAGCAGTTCTTC

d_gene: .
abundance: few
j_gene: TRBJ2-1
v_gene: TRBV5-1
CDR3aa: CASSLGTTDSYNEQFF
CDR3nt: TGCGCCAGCAGCTTGGGGACGACAGACTCCTACAATGAGCAGTTCTTC

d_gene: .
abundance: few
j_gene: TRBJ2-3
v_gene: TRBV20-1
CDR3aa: CSPYVPDTQYF
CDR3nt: TGCAGTCCGTATGTCCCAGATACGCAGTATTTT

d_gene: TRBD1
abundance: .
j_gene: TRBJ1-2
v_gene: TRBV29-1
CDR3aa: CSVAIDRGYGGYTF
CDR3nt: TGCAGCGTTGCCATTGACAGGGGTTACGGTGGCTACACCTTC

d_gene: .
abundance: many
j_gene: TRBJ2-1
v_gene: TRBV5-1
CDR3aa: CASSAGQSLQYNEQFF
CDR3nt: TGCGCCAGCAGTGCGGGACAGTCGCTCCAGTACAATGAGCAGTTCTTC

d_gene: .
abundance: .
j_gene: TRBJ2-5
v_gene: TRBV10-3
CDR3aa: CAISAGPNQETQYF
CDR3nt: TGTGCCATCAGTGCGGGACCCAACCAAGAGACCCAGTACTTC

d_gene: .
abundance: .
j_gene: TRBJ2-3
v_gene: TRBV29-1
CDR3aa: CSVEAGSTDTQYF
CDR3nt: TGCAGCGTTGAAGCGGGAAGCACAGATACGCAGTATTTT

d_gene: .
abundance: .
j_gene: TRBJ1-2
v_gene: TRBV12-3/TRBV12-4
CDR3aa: CASSLIARDGYTF
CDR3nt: TGTGCCAGCAGTTTAATAGCGCGGGATGGCTACACCTTC

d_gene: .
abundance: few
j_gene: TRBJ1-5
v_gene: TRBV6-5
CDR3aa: CASTPGGGQPQHF
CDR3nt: TGTGCCAGCACTCCTGGCGGAGGGCAGCCCCAGCATTTT

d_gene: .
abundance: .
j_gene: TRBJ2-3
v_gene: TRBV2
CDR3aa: CASSEGQSTDTQYF
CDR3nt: TGTGCCAGCAGTGAAGGGCAGAGCACAGATACGCAGTATTTT

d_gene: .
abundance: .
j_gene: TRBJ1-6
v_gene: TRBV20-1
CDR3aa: CSVGRGGGNSPLHF
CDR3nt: TGCAGTGTGGGTAGGGGGGGTGGAAATTCACCCCTCCACTTT

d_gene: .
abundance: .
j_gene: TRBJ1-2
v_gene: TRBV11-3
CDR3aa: CASNIDGRHGYTF
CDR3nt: TGTGCCAGCAACATAGATGGACGGCATGGCTACACCTTC

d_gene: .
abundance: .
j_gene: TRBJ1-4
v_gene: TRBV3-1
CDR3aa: CASSQGGGEKLFF
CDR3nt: TGTGCCAGCAGCCAAGGGGGTGGTGAAAAACTGTTTTTT

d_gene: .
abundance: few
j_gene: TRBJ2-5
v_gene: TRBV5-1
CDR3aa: CASSLVGASKETQYF
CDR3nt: TGCGCCAGCAGCTTGGTTGGGGCGAGTAAAGAGACCCAGTACTTC